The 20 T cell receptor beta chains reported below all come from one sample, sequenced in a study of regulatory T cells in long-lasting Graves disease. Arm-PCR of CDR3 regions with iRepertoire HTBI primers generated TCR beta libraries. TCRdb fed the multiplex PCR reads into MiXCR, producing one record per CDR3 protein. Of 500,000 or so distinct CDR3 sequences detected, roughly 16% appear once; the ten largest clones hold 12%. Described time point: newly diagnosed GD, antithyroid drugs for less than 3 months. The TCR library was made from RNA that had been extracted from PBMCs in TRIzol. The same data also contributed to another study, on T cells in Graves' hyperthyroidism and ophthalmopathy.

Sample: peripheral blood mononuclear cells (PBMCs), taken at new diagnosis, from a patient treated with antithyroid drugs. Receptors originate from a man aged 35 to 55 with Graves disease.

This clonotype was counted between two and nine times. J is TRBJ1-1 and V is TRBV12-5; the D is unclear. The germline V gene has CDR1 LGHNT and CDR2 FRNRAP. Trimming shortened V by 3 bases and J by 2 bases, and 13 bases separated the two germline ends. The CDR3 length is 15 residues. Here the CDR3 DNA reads TGTGCTAGTGGTTTCCCCCTGGCACTCAACACTGAAGCTTTCTTT. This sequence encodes CASGFPLALNTEAFF.

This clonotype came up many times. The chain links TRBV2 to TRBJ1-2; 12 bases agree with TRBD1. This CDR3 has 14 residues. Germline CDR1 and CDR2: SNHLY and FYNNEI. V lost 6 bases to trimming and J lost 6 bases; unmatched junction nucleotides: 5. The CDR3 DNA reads TGTGCCAGCAGGCCCGGGACAGGGGGCAATGGCTACACCTTC. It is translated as CASRPGTGGNGYTF.

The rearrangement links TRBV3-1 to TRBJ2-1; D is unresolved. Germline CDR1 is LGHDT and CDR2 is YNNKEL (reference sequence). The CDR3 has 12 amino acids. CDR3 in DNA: TGTGCTGCGTCGAGCTCCTACAATGAGCAGTTCTTC. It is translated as CAASSSYNEQFF.

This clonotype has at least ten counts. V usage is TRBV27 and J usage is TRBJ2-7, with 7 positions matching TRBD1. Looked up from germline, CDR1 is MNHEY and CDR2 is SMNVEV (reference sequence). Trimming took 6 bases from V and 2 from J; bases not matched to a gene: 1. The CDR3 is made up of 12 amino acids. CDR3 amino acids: CASSTGAYEQYF. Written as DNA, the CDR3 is TGTGCCAGCAGCACAGGGGCCTACGAGCAGTACTTC.

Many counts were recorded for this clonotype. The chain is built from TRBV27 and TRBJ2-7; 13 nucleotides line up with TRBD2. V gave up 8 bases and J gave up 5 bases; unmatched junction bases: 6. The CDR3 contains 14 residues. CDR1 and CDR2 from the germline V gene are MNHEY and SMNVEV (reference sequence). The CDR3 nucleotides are TGTGCCAGCCTCCGGACTAGCGGGAGCAACGAGCAGTACTTC. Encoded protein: CASLRTSGSNEQYF.

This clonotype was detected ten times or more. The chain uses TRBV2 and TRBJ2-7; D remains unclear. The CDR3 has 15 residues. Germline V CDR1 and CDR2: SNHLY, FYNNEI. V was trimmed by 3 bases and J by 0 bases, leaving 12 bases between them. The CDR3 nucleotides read TGTGCCAGCAGTGACCTCGAAGTGAGCTCCTACGAGCAGTACTTC. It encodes CASSDLEVSSYEQYF.

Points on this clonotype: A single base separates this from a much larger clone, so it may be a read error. This chain's CDR3 is CASSARGADPYEQYF. Here the CDR3 DNA reads TGTGCCAGCTCCGCACGAGGAGCGGACCCCTACGAGCAGTACTTC. The V gene is TRBV2, the J gene TRBJ2-7; a possible D gene is TRBD2 (5 bases). CDR3 size: 15 residues. Germline V gene lookup returns CDR1 SNHLY and CDR2 FYNNEI. Trimming cost V 8 bases and J 2 bases, with 19 bases left between them. Filled out from reference TRBV2 and TRBJ2-7, the complete variable domain reads EPEVTQTPSHQVTQMGQEVILRCVPISNHLYFYWYRQILGQKVEFLVSFYNNEISEKSEIFDDQFSVERPDGSNFTLKIRSTKLEDSAMYFCASSARGADPYEQYFGPGTRLTVT.

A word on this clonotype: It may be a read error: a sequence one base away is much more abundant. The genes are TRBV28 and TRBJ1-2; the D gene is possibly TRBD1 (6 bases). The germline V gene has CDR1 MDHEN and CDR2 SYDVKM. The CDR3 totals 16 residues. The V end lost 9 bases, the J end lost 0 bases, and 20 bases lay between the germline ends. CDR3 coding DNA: TGTGCCAGTTGTTCCATGGGAACAGGGCCTAACTATGGCTACACCTTC. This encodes CASCSMGTGPNYGYTF.

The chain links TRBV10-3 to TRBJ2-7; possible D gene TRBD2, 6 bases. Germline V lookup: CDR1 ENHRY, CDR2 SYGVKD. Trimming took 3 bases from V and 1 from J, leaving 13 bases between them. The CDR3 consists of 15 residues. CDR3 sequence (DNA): TGTGCCATCAGTGATCGGGGGAGTGCATCCTACGAGCAGTACTTC. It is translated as CAISDRGSASYEQYF.

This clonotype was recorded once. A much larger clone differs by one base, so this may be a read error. In nucleotides, the CDR3 is TGTGCCATCACTAAGGGACAGGGGGAGATGGATGAGCAGTTCTTC. Translating it yields CAITKGQGEMDEQFF. The genes are TRBV10-3 and TRBJ2-1; 11 bases line up with TRBD1. Germline lookup yields CDR1 ENHRY and CDR2 SYGVKD. The CDR3 has 15 amino acids. J lost 8 bases, V lost 7 bases, and 10 bases had no gene match.

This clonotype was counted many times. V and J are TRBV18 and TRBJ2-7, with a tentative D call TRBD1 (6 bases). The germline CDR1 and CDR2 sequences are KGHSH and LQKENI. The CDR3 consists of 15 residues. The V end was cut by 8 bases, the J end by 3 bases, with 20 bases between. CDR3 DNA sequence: TGTGCCAGCGTCACTCTGGACAGTTCCTACTACGAGCAGTACTTC. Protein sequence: CASVTLDSSYYEQYF. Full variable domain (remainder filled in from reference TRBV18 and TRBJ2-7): NAGVMQNPRHLVRRRGQEARLRCSPMKGHSHVYWYRQLPEEGLKFMVYLQKENIIDESGMPKERFSAEFPKEGPSILRIQQVVRGDSAAYFCASVTLDSSYYEQYFGPGTRLTVT.

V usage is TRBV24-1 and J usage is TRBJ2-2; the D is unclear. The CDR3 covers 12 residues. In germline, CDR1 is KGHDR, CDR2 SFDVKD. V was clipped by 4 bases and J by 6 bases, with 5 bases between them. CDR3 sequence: CATSEVAGELFF. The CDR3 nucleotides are TGTGCCACCAGTGAGGTTGCCGGGGAGCTGTTTTTT.

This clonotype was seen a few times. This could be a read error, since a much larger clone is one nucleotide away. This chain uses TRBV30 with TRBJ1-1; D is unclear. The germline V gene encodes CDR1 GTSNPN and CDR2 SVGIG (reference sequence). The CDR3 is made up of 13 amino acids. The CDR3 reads CAWSPGVETETFF. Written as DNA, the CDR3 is TGTGCCTGGAGTCCCGGTGTCGAAACTGAAACTTTCTTT.

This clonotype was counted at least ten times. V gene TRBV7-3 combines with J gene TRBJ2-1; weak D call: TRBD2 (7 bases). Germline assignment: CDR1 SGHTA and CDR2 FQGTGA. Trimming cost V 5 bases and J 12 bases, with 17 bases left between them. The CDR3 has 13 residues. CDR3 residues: CASSVRGGAGQFF. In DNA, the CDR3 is TGTGCCAGCAGCGTAAGGGGGGGTGCGGGGCAGTTCTTC.

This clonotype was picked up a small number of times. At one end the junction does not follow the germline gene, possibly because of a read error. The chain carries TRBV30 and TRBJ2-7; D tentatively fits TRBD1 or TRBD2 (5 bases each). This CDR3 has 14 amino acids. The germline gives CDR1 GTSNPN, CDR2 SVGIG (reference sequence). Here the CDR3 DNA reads TGTGCCTGGAGTGCCGGGACCCACTCCCACGAGCAGTACTTC. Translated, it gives CAWSAGTHSHEQYF.

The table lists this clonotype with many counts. CDR3 in amino acids: CASSLSGGGGNQPQHF. The CDR3 region has the DNA TGTGCCAGCAGTTTATCAGGGGGCGGAGGCAATCAGCCCCAGCATTTT. This rearrangement joins TRBV12-3 or TRBV12-4 to TRBJ1-5; 8 bases are shared with TRBD1. The CDR3 consists of 16 residues. Trimming at V came to 2 bases and at J to 2 bases, leaving 5 bases not matched to a gene.

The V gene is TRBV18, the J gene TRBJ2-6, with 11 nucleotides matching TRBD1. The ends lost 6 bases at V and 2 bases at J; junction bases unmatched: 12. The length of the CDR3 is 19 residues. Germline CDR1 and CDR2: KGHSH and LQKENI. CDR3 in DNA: TGTGCCAGCTCCCCAGGCGCTGGGACAGGGGGACCTGGGGCCAACGTCCTGACTTTC. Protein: CASSPGAGTGGPGANVLTF.

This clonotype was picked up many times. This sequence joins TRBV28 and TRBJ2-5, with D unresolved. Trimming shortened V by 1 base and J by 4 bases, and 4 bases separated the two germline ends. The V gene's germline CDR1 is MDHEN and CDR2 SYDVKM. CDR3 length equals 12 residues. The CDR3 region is CASSLYVETQYF. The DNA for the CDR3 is TGTGCCAGCAGTTTATATGTAGAGACCCAGTACTTC.

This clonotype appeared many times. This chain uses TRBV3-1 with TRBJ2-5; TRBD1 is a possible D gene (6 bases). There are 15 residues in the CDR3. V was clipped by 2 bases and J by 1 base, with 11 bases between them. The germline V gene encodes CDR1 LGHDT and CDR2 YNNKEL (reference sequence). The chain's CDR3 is CASSQRGSIQETQYF. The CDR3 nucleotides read TGTGCCAGCAGCCAAAGGGGGTCGATCCAAGAGACCCAGTACTTC.

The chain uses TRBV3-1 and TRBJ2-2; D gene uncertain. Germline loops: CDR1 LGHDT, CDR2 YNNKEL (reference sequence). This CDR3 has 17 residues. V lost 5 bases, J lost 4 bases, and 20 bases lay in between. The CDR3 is CASSTPRRSTSTGELFF. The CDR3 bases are TGTGCCAGCAGCACACCCCGAAGGAGTACGAGCACCGGGGAGCTGTTTTTT.